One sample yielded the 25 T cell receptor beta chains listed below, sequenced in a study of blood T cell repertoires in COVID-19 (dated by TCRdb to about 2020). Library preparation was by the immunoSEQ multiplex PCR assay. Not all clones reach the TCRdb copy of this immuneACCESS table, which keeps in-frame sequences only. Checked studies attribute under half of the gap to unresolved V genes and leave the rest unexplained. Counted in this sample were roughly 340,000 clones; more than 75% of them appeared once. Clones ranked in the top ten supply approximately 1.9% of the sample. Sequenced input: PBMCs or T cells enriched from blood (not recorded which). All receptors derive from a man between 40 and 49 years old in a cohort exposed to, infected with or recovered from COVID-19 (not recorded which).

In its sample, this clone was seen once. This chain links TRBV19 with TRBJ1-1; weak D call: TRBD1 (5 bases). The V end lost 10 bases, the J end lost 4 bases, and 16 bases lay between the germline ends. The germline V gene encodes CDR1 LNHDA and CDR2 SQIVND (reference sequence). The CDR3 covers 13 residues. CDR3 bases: TGTGCCACCGGTGGGGGGAAGAGCACTGAAGCTTTCTTT. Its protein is CATGGGKSTEAFF.

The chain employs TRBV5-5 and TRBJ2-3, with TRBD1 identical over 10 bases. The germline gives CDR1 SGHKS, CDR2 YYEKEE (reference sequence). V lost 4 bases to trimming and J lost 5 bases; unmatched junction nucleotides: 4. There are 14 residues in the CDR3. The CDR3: CASSEGQGIDTQYF. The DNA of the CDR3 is TGTGCCAGCAGCGAGGGACAGGGGATAGATACGCAGTATTTT.

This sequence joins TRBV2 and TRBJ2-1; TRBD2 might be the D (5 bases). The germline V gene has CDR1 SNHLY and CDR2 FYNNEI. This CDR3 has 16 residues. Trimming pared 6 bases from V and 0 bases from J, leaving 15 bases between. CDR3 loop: CASRPLASSSYNEQFF. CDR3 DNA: TGTGCCAGCAGACCTTTAGCGTCGAGCTCCTACAATGAGCAGTTCTTC.

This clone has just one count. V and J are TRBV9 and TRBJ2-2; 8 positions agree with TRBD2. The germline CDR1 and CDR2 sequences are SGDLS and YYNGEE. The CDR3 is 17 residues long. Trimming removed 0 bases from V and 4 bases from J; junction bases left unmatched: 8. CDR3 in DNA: TGTGCCAGCAGCGTAGAAGGAGGGACTAGAGGCACCGGGGAGCTGTTTTTT. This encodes CASSVEGGTRGTGELFF.

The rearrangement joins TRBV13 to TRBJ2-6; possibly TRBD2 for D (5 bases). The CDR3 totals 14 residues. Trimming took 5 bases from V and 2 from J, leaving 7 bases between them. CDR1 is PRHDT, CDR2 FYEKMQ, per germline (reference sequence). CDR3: CASSRGAGANVLTF. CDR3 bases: TGTGCCAGCAGCCGGGGTGCTGGGGCCAACGTCCTGACTTTC.

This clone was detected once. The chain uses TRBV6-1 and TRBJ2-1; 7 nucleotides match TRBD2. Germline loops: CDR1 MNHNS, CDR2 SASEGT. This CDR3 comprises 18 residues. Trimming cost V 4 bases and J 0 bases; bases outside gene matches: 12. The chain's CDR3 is CASSVQRDFWSSYNEQFF. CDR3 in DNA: TGTGCCAGCAGTGTCCAGCGGGACTTTTGGAGCTCCTACAATGAGCAGTTCTTC.

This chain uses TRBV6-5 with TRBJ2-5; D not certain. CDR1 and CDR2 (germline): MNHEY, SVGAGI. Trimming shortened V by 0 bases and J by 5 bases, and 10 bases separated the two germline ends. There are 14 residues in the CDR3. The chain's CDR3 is CASSYSNSWETQYF. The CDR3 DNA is TGTGCCAGCAGTTACTCGAACAGCTGGGAGACCCAGTACTTC.

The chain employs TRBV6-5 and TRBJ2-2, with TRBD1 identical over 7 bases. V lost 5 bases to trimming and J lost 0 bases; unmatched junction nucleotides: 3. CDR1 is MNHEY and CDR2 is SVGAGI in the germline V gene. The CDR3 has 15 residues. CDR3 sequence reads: CASSKTGSNTGELFF. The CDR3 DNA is TGTGCCAGCAGTAAGACAGGGTCGAACACCGGGGAGCTGTTTTTT.

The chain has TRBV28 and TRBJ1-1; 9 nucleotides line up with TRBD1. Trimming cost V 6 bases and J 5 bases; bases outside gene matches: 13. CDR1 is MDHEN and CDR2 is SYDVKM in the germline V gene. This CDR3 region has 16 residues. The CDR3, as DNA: TGTGCCAGCAGCCAAGTCCGGGACAGGGATCGGACTGAAGCTTTCTTT. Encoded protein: CASSQVRDRDRTEAFF.

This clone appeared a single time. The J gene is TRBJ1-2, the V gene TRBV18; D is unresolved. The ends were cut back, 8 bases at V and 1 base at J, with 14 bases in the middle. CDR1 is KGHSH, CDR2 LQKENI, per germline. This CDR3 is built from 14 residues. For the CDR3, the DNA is TGTGCCAGCCAACCCGGAGCCTATAACTATGGCTACACCTTC. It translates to CASQPGAYNYGYTF.

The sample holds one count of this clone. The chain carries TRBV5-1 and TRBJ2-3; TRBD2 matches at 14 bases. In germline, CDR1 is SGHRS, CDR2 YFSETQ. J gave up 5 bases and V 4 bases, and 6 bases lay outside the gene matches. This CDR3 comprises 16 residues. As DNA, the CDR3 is TGCGCCAGCAGCACCGGGACTAGCGGGAGTATAGATACGCAGTATTTT. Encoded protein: CASSTGTSGSIDTQYF.

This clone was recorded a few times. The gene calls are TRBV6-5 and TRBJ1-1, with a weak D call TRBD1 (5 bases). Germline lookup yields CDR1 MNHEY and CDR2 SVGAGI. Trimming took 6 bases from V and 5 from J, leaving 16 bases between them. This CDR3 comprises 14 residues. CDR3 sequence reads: CASRLQGSITEAFF. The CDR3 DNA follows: TGTGCCAGCAGGCTTCAGGGCTCTATAACTGAAGCTTTCTTT.

The CDR3 region has the DNA TGTGCCAGCAGCACTTCTAGCGGGAGTTCCGCCGGGGAGCTGTTTTTT. Translating gives CASSTSSGSSAGELFF. The chain uses TRBV9 and TRBJ2-2; 10 bases map to TRBD2. Germline V gives CDR1 SGDLS, CDR2 YYNGEE. V trimming: 4 bases; J trimming: 6 bases; junction bases outside the gene matches: 9. The CDR3 is made up of 16 amino acids.

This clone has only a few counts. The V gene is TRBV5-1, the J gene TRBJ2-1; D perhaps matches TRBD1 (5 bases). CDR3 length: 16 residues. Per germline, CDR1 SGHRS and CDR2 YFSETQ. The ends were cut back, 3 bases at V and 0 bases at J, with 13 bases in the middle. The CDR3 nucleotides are TGCGCCAGCAGCTACCAGGGCTCTCCCTCCTACAATGAGCAGTTCTTC. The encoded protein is CASSYQGSPSYNEQFF.

For the CDR3, the DNA is TGTGCCAGCAGCGCCGGGACAGGGCCCACCGGGGAGCTGTTTTTT. Its protein is CASSAGTGPTGELFF. This chain links TRBV21-1 with TRBJ2-2; the table calls TRBD1, which could not be checked here. TRBV21-1 has pseudogene status. There are 15 residues in the CDR3.

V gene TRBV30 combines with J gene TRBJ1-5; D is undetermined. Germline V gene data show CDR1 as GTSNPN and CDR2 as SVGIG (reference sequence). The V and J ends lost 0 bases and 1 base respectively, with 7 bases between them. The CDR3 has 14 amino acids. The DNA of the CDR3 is TGTGCCTGGAGTGTAAAACAGAGCAATCAGCCCCAGCATTTT. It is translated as CAWSVKQSNQPQHF.

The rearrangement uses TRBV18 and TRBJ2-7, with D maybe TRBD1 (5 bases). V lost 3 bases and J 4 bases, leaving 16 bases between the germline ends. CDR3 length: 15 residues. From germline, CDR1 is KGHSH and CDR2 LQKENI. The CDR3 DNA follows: TGTGCCAGCTCACCCGCGCAGGGCGATAGGTACGAGCAGTACTTC. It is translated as CASSPAQGDRYEQYF.

CDR3 in DNA: TGTGCCAGCAGCCCCCCCGGGACACTCTCCTACGAGCAGTACTTC. Amino acids: CASSPPGTLSYEQYF. V gene TRBV6-5 combines with J gene TRBJ2-7; D is possibly TRBD1 (6 bases). V was cut by 6 bases and J by 0 bases, with 15 bases left in between. Germline V lookup: CDR1 MNHEY, CDR2 SVGAGI. This CDR3 spans 15 amino acids.

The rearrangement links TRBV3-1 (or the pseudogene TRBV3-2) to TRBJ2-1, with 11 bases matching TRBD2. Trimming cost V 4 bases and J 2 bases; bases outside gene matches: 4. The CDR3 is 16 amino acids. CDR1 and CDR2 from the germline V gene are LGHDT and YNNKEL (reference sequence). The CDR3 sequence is CASSLSGRAPYNEQFF. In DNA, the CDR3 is TGTGCCAGCAGCCTTAGCGGGAGGGCCCCCTACAATGAGCAGTTCTTC.

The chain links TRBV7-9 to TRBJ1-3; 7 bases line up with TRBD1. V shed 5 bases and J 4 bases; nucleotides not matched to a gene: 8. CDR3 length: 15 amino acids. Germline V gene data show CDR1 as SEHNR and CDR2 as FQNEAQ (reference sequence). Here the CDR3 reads CASSPTGIAGNTIYF. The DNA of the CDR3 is TGTGCCAGCAGCCCGACAGGGATAGCGGGAAACACCATATATTTT.

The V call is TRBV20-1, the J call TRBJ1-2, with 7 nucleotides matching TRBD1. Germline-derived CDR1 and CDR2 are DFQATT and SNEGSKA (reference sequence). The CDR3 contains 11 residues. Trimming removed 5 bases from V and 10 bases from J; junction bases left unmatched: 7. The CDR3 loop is CSARQGNDYTF. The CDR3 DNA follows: TGCAGTGCTCGACAGGGAAATGACTACACCTTC.

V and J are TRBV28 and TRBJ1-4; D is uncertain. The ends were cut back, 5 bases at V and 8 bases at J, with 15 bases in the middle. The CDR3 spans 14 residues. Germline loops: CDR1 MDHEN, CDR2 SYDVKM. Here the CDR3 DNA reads TGTGCCAGCAGTACCGGGAGCCGAAACGAAAAACTGTTTTTT. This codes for CASSTGSRNEKLFF.

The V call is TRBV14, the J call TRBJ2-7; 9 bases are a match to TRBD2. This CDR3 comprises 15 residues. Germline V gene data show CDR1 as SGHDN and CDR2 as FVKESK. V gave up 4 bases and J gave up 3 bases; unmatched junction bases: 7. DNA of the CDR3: TGTGCCAGCAGCCCCCAGGCGGGAGGGATCTACGAGCAGTACTTC. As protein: CASSPQAGGIYEQYF.

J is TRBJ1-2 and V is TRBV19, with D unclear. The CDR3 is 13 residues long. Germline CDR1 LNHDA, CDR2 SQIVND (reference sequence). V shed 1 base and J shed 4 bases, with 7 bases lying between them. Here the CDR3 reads CASSIAPLYGYTF. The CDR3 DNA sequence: TGTGCCAGTAGTATAGCCCCCCTCTATGGCTACACCTTC.

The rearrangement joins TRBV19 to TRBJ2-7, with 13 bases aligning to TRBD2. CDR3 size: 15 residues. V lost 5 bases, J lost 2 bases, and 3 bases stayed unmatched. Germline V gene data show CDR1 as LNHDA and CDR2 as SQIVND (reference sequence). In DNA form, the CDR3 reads TGTGCCAGTAGTTTGGGACTAGCGGGGACCTACGAGCAGTACTTC. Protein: CASSLGLAGTYEQYF.